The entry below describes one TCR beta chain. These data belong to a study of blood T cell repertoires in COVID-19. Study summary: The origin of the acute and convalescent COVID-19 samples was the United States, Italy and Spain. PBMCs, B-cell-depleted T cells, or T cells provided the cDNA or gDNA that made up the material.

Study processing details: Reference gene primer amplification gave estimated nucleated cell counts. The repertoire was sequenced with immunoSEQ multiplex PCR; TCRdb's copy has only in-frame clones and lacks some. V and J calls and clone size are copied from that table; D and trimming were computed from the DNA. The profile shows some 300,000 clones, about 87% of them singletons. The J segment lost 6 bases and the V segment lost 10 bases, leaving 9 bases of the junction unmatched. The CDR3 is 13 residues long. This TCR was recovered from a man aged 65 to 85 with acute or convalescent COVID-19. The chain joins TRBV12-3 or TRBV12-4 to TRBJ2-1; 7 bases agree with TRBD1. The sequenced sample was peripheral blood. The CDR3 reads CATMGTVANEQFF. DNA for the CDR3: TGTGCCACCATGGGGACAGTAGCCAATGAGCAGTTCTTC.